This TCR beta chain was retrieved from a study of cytomegalovirus exposure and HLA in healthy donors. Sequencing was performed with immunoSEQ multiplex PCR; in TCRdb, only in-frame clones are kept and a portion is missing. The data hold approximately 120,000 clones, with 70% to 90% observed a single time. Germline CDR1 is GTSNPN and CDR2 is SVGIG (reference sequence). This CDR3 is built from 13 residues. V lost 5 bases and J lost 3; bases outside the gene matches: 6. The sequencing sample was made of PBMCs. The receptor's source is a woman younger than 30 in good health and CMV-seronegative. The chain joins TRBV30 to TRBJ1-1, with 7 bases aligning to TRBD1. The CDR3 nucleotides are TGTGCCTGGGCATACACAGGGGACACTGAAGCTTTCTTT. Its protein is CAWAYTGDTEAFF.